This T cell receptor beta chain is from a study of blood T cell repertoires in COVID-19. At the level of the study: Samples of COVID-19 (acute and convalescent) were obtained from the United States, Italy and Spain.

This CDR3 region has 14 residues. Per the germline V gene, CDR1 is SGHNT and CDR2 is YYREEE (reference sequence). V lost 7 bases and J lost 6, with 16 bases in between. As originally analysed: Amplifying reference gene primers gave estimates of nucleated cell counts. Using immunoSEQ multiplex PCR, the repertoire was profiled, and TCRdb retains in-frame clones only, with some absent. The V and J calls and the clone size are those of that table, but D and trimming were determined from the DNA. Here the sample spans tens of thousands of clones, approximately 90% being singletons. This TCR was sampled from an elderly woman with acute or convalescent COVID-19. The sequencing sample was made of peripheral blood. The V call is TRBV5-4, the J call TRBJ2-2, with a tentative D call TRBD2 (6 bases). CDR3 DNA sequence: TGTGCCAGCGTCCGGGACTCCGAGGCCGGGGAGCTGTTTTTT. Its translation is CASVRDSEAGELFF.